This T cell receptor (beta chain) stems from a study of blood T cell repertoires in COVID-19. The J segment lost 5 bases and the V segment lost 10 bases, leaving 10 bases of the junction unmatched. This CDR3 contains 15 residues. Germline values: CDR1 SEHNR, CDR2 FQNEAQ (reference sequence). The method was immunoSEQ multiplex PCR; TCRdb's version includes in-frame clones alone and lacks a portion of them. The table has roughly 190,000 clones, under 90% seen once. Patients in Seattle were enrolled during active infection, then followed longitudinally. The sample comprised peripheral blood. The clonotype was recovered from a woman in her seventies with COVID-19, enrolled during active disease. V usage is TRBV7-9 and J usage is TRBJ2-1; TRBD2 matches 11 bases. This CDR3 is CATRRGSGRDNEQFF. In DNA, the CDR3 is TGTGCCACCCGTCGGGGTAGCGGGAGGGACAATGAGCAGTTCTTC.